What follows is one TCR beta chain and its context. The CDR3 covers 13 residues. Trimming took off 2 bases at V and 4 bases at J, with 7 bases between the two ends. From germline, CDR1 is SGHNT and CDR2 YYREEE (reference sequence). The data were taken from a study of blood T cell repertoires in COVID-19. Study-level information: Whether acute or convalescent, the COVID-19 samples came from the United States, Italy and Spain. Sample material is recorded as cDNA or gDNA derived from T cells, B-cell-depleted T cells, or PBMCs.

Authors' methods: Researchers report that nucleated cell counts were estimated from reference gene primer amplification. Some clones are missing from TCRdb's copy, which holds only in-frame ones; the method was immunoSEQ multiplex PCR. That table is the source of V, J and clone size, and D and trimming were worked out from the DNA. The sample lists approximately 75,000 clones, more than 65% seen once, with about a fifth in the top ten. The gene calls are TRBV5-4 and TRBJ1-5; tentatively, D is TRBD1 (6 bases). The receptor was derived from a woman aged 45-59 years with acute or convalescent COVID-19. Material: peripheral blood. The CDR3 region has the DNA TGTGCCAGCAGCTTAGACAGGAATCAGCCCCAGCATTTT. Amino acid sequence: CASSLDRNQPQHF.